This T cell receptor beta chain was sequenced during a study of shared clonotypes between healthy human individuals. Study-level information: Used for every donor were three CD4 naive, three CD4 memory, two CD8 naive and one CD8 memory plate.

Concerning this clone: Its antigen is not identified.

Trimming took 8 bases from V and 4 from J; bases not matched to a gene: 12. CDR3 length: 15 amino acids. Germline V gene lookup returns CDR1 MNHEY and CDR2 SVGAGI. The table came from immunoSEQ multiplex PCR; TCRdb's copy has only in-frame clones and leaves some out. This table has a few hundred thousand clones, approximately 97% appearing once. General study results and limits: The rarefaction results pointed to incomplete sorted-subset sequencing despite large depth.

The gene calls are TRBV6-5 and TRBJ2-7, with TRBD1 identical over 9 bases. The sequenced material came from naive CD4+ T cells sorted from blood. Subset specified: CD45RA+ positively selected. The receptor was derived from a woman aged 25-40 years in good health. CDR3 DNA: TGTGCCAGCGCGTTCCACCGGGACAGGGAGTACGAGCAGTACTTC. Protein: CASAFHRDREYEQYF.